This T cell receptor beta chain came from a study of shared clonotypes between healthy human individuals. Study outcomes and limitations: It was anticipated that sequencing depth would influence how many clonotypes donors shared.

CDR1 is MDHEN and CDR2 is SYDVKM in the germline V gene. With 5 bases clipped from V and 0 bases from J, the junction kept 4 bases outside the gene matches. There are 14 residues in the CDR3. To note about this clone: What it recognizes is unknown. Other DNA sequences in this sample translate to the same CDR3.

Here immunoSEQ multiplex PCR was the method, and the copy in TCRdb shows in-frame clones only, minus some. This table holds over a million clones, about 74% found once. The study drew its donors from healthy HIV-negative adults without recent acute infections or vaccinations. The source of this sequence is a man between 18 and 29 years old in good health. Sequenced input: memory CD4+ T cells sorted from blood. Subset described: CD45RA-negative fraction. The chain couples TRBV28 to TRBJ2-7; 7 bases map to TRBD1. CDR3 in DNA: TGTGCCAGCAGTCCCTCAGGGGGCTCCTACGAGCAGTACTTC. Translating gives CASSPSGGSYEQYF. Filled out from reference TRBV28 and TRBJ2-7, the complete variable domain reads DVKVTQSSRYLVKRTGEKVFLECVQDMDHENMFWYRQDPGLGLRLIYFSYDVKMKEKGDIPEGYSVSREKKERFSLILESASTNQTSMYLCASSPSGGSYEQYFGPGTRLTVT.